The T cell receptor (beta chain) under discussion was sequenced for a study of beta chain features in type 1 diabetes. Study context: Sorted cells numbering approximately 110,000,000 were examined across all samples. Study-level points and caveats: There was a moderate but significant shortening of TCRB CDR3s in all four CD4+ subsets of Type 1 diabetes patients. When VDJ junctions were examined, type 1 diabetes patients showed fewer insertions and more deletions.

This clone was counted only a few times. Its target is unknown. Other DNA sequences from this sample encode an identical CDR3 as well. The investigators reverse transcribed all of the isolated RNA, so they sequenced expressed TCRB transcripts. This table comes from immunoSEQ multiplex PCR, and its TCRdb copy is limited to in-frame clones, with some not included. The sample carries more than 550,000 clones, roughly an eighth recorded once. The specimen was naive CD4+ T cells from blood. This clonotype was obtained from a man between 18 and 35 years old with type 1 diabetes.

CDR3 DNA: TGTGCCAGCAGCCTGGGACTAGCGGGCTCCTACGAGCAGTACTTC. It is translated as CASSLGLAGSYEQYF. The genes are TRBV5-6 and TRBJ2-7; TRBD2 matches at 12 bases. The J segment lost 0 bases and the V segment lost 4 bases, leaving 2 bases of the junction unmatched. The V gene's germline CDR1 is SGHDT and CDR2 YYEEEE. The CDR3 runs 15 residues.